This T cell receptor (beta chain) was observed in a study of OX40 agonist ivuxolimab in advanced cancers. As for the study in general: Partial responses were achieved by three patients, one with hepatocellular carcinoma and two with cutaneous melanoma.

Sequencing used immunoSEQ multiplex PCR; TCRdb keeps in-frame clones, though not all of them. Here the sample spans approximately 20,000 clones, 85% to 90% being singletons. The study's findings and limits: Some nonresponders additionally presented with little normalized T-cell clonal expansion.

This CDR3 region has 15 residues. Germline V gene data show CDR1 as SGHNT and CDR2 as YENEEA. Unmatched junction bases numbered 9, after V lost 5 bases and J lost 8 bases. Points on this clone: Its target is unknown.

This clonotype was obtained from an adult with an advanced solid tumor such as melanoma, head and neck, liver or kidney cancer. The chain employs TRBV11-3 and TRBJ2-1; 10 bases map to TRBD1. The starting material was CD4+ or CD8+ T cells sorted from blood, obtained in a trial of the OX40 agonist ivuxolimab. The chain's CDR3 is CASSTPGQGFDEQFF. Written as DNA, the CDR3 is TGTGCCAGCAGCACACCGGGACAGGGGTTCGATGAGCAGTTCTTC.